A selection of T cell receptor beta chains follows, all from one sample in a study of T cell responses to AZD1222 COVID-19 vaccine. This table comes from immunoSEQ multiplex PCR, and its TCRdb copy is limited to in-frame clones, with some not included. The repertoire holds tens of thousands of clones, with roughly 87% as singletons. The input for sequencing was peripheral blood, taken on day 0 of AZD1222 vaccination. All receptors come from an adult in good health. Both conserved end residues are part of each CDR3. Fields, in order: clone size, D gene, CDR3 length, V gene, J gene, CDR3 protein, CDR3 DNA. A D gene is named only where the DNA matches it firmly. Clone sizes are given selectively: once, few, many, or a class where the clone is expanded.

>-|TRBD1|13|TRBV11-3|TRBJ2-1
CASRRRGYNEQFF
TGTGCCAGCAGACGCAGGGGGTACAATGAGCAGTTCTTC
>once|-|13|TRBV5-3|TRBJ1-5
CARSRVGNQPQHF
TGTGCCAGAAGCAGGGTTGGCAATCAGCCCCAGCATTTT
>few|TRBD1|15|TRBV7-2|TRBJ2-2
CASRLGTANTGELFF
TGTGCCAGCAGACTCGGGACAGCGAACACCGGGGAGCTGTTTTTT
>-|-|12|TRBV14|TRBJ2-1
CASRGSYNEQFF
TGTGCCAGCAGGGGATCCTACAATGAGCAGTTCTTC
>-|-|11|TRBV20-1|TRBJ2-1
CSIGIYNEQFF
TGCAGTATCGGGATTTACAATGAGCAGTTCTTC
>-|-|12|TRBV30|TRBJ1-2
CAWSVNQGGYTF
TGTGCCTGGAGTGTAAATCAGGGTGGCTACACCTTC
>-|TRBD1|15|TRBV6-5|TRBJ1-4
CASSYEGATNEKLFF
TGTGCCAGCAGTTACGAGGGGGCCACTAATGAAAAACTGTTTTTT
>-|-|13|TRBV3-1/TRBV3-2|TRBJ1-1
CASSLQWDTEAFF
TGTGCCAGCAGCCTCCAATGGGACACTGAAGCTTTCTTT
>once|TRBD2|17|TRBV3-1/TRBV3-2|TRBJ2-3
CASSQGPRGGSTDTQYF
TGTGCCAGCAGCCAAGGCCCAAGGGGAGGGAGCACAGATACGCAGTATTTT
>once|-|14|TRBV9|TRBJ2-2
CASSVVPATGELFF
TGTGCCAGCAGCGTAGTTCCCGCCACCGGGGAGCTGTTTTTT
>-|-|12|TRBV7-2|TRBJ1-1
CASSIRAVEAFF
TGTGCCAGCAGCATCAGGGCCGTTGAAGCTTTCTTT
>-|TRBD1|15|TRBV7-9|TRBJ1-3
CASSWDRGAGNTIYF
TGTGCCAGCAGTTGGGACAGGGGAGCTGGAAACACCATATATTTT
>-|TRBD1|15|TRBV7-2|TRBJ1-2
CASSSQGALVYGYTF
TGTGCCAGCAGCTCACAGGGGGCTCTCGTCTATGGCTACACCTTC
>few|-|13|TRBV28|TRBJ2-7
CASTSRDNYEQYF
TGTGCCAGCACCTCGCGTGATAACTACGAGCAGTACTTC
>-|-|13|TRBV24-1|TRBJ1-2
CATSSSRFYGYTF
TGTGCCACCAGTAGCTCAAGGTTCTATGGCTACACCTTC
>-|TRBD1|12|TRBV30|TRBJ1-2
CAWSTGAGHYAF
TGTGCCTGGAGCACAGGGGCCGGACATTACGCCTTC